A selection of T cell receptor beta chains follows, all from one sample in a study of OX40 agonist ivuxolimab in advanced cancers. TCRdb's copy holds only in-frame clones and misses some; the assay was immunoSEQ multiplex PCR. This sample has 70,000 to 100,000 clones, with 85% to 90% found just once. The sequencing here drew on CD4+ or CD8+ T cells sorted from blood, taken in a trial of the OX40 agonist ivuxolimab. Receptor source: an adult with an advanced solid tumor such as melanoma, head and neck, liver or kidney cancer. CDR3s leave out the opening cysteine and the closing phenylalanine or tryptophan.

j_call v_call cdr3_aa
TRBJ2-5 TRBV5-1 ASSLGTVPVVAQY
TRBJ2-1 TRBV27 ASSRGLAGGRGVDEQF
TRBJ2-5 TRBV5-5 ASSFGHVKTQY
TRBJ1-2 TRBV27 ASSSQRTGLGYT
TRBJ2-5 TRBV7-2 ASRPNQLQETQY
TRBJ2-2 TRBV28 ASTGPNTGELF
TRBJ2-1 TRBV19 ASSTSRQGASYNEQF
TRBJ1-5 TRBV6-6 ASSYSGYSNQPQH
TRBJ2-3 TRBV19 ASISSGSSDTQY
TRBJ2-3 TRBV28 ASSNGGVTTDTQY
TRBJ2-2 TRBV7-6 ASSFDGTGATGELF
TRBJ2-7 TRBV18 ASSTGGVVRNEQY
TRBJ2-1 TRBV6-5 ASSYNLGRSYNEQF
TRBJ2-1 TRBV9 ASSVSSGDYNEQF
TRBJ1-4 TRBV5-1 ASSWGAPTANEKLF
TRBJ2-1 TRBV5-1 ASSREGPGASYNEQF
TRBJ1-5 TRBV7-9 ASSLNSNQPQH
TRBJ1-3 TRBV13 ASSLGRRGAGNTIY
TRBJ2-5 TRBV13 ASSLAGGGETQY
TRBJ1-1 TRBV29-1 SVTTGGNTEAF
TRBJ2-1 TRBV6-1 ASSESGAGVYNEQF
TRBJ1-1 TRBV4-1 ASSQGWRGRNTEAF
TRBJ2-3 TRBV28 ASSYVSTDTQY
TRBJ2-7 TRBV27 ASRRPGQYEQY
TRBJ2-3 TRBV5-4 ASSPRTSGRGDTQY
TRBJ2-7 TRBV20-1 SARSSYEQY
TRBJ2-5 TRBV2 ASGAGYQETQY
TRBJ2-5 TRBV9 ASSVGLAGGGETQY
TRBJ1-2 TRBV14 ASSQTGYNYGYT
TRBJ1-2 TRBV21-1 ASSKSGHPLANYGYT
TRBJ2-1 TRBV28 ASSAARDLRI
TRBJ2-7 TRBV7-2 ASSSLGSGRNYEQY
TRBJ2-7 TRBV27 ASSFSASPVHGGGAAYQY
TRBJ2-1 TRBV2 ASKPYRDSNEQF
TRBJ2-2 TRBV10-3 AIRKEPGSGNTGELF
TRBJ2-1 TRBV28 ASSSGTAQSSYNEQF
TRBJ2-3 TRBV9 ASSGSGRSTDTQY
TRBJ2-5 TRBV18 ASSQAWQETQY
TRBJ2-7 TRBV29-1 SVTTSGSPYEQY
TRBJ2-3 TRBV23-1 ASTTGDPRSTDTQY
TRBJ2-3 TRBV10-3 AISEDIDTQY
TRBJ2-3 TRBV5-1 ASSLQSSSTDTQY
TRBJ1-1 TRBV19 ASSIEAGRNTEAF
TRBJ2-2 TRBV6-5 ASSYRPADETGELF
TRBJ1-5 TRBV2 ASRGQGTQPQH
TRBJ2-7 TRBV6-6 ASRRAGVPNYEQY
TRBJ2-2 TRBV7-3 ASSLLESGELF
TRBJ2-7 TRBV5-1 ASSFGVAGGPYEQY
TRBJ2-7 TRBV19 ASQPGQGARQY
TRBJ1-2 TRBV27 ASSSQALYGYT
TRBJ2-5 TRBV11-2 ASSLRAISGSWETQY
TRBJ2-1 TRBV29-1 SVEDFSNEQF
TRBJ2-3 TRBV27 ASSLSLAGGMNTQY
TRBJ2-2 TRBV30 AWSVFWNTGELF
TRBJ1-2 TRBV25-1 ASSGHNYGYT
TRBJ2-5 TRBV10-3 AISNSGGQETQY
TRBJ2-1 TRBV11-3 ASSTLLGTHYNEQF
TRBJ2-7 TRBV6-5 ASSTESTNEQY
TRBJ2-1 TRBV5-1 ASSPYPSSYNEQF
TRBJ2-7 TRBV7-6 ASSLGHRGLKDEQY